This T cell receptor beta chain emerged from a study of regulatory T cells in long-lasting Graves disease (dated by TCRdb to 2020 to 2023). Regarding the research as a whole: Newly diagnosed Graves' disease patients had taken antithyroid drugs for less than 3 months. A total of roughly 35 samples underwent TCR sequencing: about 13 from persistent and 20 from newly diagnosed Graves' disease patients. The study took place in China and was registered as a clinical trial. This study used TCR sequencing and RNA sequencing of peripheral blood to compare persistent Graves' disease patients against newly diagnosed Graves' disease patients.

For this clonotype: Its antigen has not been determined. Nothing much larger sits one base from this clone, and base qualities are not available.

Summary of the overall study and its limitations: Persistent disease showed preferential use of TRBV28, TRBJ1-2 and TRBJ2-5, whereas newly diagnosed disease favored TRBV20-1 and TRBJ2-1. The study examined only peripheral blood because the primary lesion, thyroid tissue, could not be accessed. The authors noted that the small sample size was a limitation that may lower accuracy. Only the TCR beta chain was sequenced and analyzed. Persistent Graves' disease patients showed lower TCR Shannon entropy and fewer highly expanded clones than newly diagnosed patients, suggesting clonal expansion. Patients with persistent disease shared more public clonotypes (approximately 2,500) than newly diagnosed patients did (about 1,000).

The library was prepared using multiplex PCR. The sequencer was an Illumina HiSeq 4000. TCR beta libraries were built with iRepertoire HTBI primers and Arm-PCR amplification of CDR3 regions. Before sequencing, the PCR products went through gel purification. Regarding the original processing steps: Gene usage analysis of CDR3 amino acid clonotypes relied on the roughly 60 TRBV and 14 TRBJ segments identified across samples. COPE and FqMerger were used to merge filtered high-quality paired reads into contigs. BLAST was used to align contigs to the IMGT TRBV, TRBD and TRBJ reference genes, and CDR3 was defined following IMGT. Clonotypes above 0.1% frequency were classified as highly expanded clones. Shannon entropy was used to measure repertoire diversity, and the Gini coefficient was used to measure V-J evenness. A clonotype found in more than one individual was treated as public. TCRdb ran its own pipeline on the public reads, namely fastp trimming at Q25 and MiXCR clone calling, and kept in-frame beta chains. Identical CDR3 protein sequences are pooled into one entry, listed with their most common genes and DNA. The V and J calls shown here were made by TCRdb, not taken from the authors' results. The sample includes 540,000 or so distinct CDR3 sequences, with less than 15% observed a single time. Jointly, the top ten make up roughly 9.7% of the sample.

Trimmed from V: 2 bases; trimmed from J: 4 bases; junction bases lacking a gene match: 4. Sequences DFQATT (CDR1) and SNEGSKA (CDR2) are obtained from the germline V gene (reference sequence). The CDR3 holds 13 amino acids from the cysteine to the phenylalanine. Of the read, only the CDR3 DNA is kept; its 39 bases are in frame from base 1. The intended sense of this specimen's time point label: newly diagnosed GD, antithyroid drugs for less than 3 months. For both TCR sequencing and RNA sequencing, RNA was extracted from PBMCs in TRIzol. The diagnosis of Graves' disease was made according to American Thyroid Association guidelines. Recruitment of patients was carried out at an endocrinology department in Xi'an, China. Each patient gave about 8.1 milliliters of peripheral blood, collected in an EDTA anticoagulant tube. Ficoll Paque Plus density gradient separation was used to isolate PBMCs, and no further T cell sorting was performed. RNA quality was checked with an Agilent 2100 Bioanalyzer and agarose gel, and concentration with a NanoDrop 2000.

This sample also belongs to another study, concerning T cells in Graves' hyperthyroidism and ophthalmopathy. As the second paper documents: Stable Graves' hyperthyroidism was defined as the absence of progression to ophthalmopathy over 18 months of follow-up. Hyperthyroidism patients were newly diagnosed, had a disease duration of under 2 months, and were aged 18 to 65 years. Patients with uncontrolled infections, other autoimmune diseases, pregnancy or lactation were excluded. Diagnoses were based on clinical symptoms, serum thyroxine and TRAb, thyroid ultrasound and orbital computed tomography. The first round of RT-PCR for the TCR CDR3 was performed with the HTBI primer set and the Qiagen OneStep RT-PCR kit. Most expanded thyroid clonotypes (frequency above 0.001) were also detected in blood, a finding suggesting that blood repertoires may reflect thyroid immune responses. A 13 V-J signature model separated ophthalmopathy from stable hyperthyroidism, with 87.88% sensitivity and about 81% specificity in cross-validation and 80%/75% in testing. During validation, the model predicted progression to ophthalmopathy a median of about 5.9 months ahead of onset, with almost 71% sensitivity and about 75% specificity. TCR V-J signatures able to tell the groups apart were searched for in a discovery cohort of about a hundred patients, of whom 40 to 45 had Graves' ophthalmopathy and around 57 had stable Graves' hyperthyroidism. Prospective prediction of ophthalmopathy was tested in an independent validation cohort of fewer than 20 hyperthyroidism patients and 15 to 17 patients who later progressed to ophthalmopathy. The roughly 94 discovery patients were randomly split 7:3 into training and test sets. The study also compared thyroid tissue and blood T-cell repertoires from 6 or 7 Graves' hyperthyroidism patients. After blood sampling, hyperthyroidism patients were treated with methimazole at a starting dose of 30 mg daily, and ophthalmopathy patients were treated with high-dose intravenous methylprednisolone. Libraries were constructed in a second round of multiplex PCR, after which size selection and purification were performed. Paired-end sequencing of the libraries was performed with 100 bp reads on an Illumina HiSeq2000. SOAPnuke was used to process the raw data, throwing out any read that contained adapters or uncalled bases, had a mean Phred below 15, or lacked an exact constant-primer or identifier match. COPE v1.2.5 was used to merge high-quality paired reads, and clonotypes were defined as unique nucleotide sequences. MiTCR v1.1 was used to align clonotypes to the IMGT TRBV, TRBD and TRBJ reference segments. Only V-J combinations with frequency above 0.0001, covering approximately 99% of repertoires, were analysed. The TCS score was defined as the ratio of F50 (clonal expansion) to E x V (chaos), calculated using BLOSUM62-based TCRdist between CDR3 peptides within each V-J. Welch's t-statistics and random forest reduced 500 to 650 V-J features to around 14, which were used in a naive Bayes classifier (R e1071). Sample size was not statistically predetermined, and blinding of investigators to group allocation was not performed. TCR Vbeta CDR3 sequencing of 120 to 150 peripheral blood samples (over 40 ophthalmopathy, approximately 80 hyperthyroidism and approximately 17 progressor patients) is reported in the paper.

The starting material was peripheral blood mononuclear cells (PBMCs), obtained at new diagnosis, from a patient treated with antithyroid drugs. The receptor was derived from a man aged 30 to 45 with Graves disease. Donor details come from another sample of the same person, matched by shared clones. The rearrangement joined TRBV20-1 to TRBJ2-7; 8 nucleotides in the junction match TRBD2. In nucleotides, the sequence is TGCAGTGCTAGATGGGAGCGGGGGTACGAGCAGTACTTC. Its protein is CSARWERGYEQYF.